Each of the 5 T cell receptor beta chains below was sequenced from the same sample in a study of shared clonotypes between healthy human individuals (dated by TCRdb to 2019 to 2021). The receptor library was made with the immunoSEQ multiplex PCR assay. TCRdb stores this immuneACCESS table with in-frame sequences only. Part of the clones is absent; in the studies checked, under half of the shortfall reflects unresolved V genes, and no reason is known for the rest. The sample table shows some 630,000 clones, and about two thirds are seen once. Together, the top ten hold about 1.8% of the sample. Input material: memory CD4+ T cells sorted from blood. The cell subset or site label for this specimen denotes: CD45RA-negative fraction. The receptor set was obtained from a woman aged 25-40 years in good health.

The chain combines TRBV28 with TRBJ2-1; 13 positions match TRBD2. The length of the CDR3 is 16 residues. V gave up 5 bases and J gave up 0 bases; unmatched junction bases: 1. Germline V gene data show CDR1 as MDHEN and CDR2 as SYDVKM. The CDR3 nucleotides read TGTGCCAGCAGTACTAGCGGGAGGGACTCCTACAATGAGCAGTTCTTC. Amino acids: CASSTSGRDSYNEQFF.

This clone appeared a few times. The CDR3 sequence: CASSIRGQPTNEKLFF. CDR3 nucleotide sequence: TGTGCCAGTAGTATCCGGGGCCAACCAACTAATGAAAAACTGTTTTTT. The V and J genes are TRBV19 and TRBJ1-4; D is perhaps TRBD1 (5 bases). The V and J ends lost 3 bases and 0 bases respectively, with 11 bases between them. CDR1 LNHDA and CDR2 SQIVND come from the germline V gene (reference sequence). CDR3 size: 16 residues.

The chain has TRBV19 and TRBJ2-2; D remains ambiguous. The CDR3 runs to 15 residues. Trimming took 3 bases from V and 1 from J, leaving 9 bases between them. Germline CDR1 and CDR2: LNHDA and SQIVND (reference sequence). Here the CDR3 DNA reads TGTGCCAGTAGTATTAGCAGCCTGAACACCGGGGAGCTGTTTTTT. Its protein is CASSISSLNTGELFF.

The CDR3 loop is CASSLVAGLGEAFF. For the CDR3, the DNA is TGCGCCAGCAGCTTGGTGGCGGGTCTGGGTGAAGCTTTCTTT. The chain links TRBV5-1 to TRBJ1-1; D is undetermined. The V end lost 0 bases, the J end lost 7 bases, and 13 bases lay between the germline ends. The CDR3 has 14 amino acids. Germline loops: CDR1 SGHRS, CDR2 YFSETQ.

Concerning this clone: The same CDR3 also results from other DNA sequences found in this sample. This chain connects TRBV7-2 to TRBJ1-5; a possible D gene is TRBD1 (6 bases). Germline CDR1 reads SGHTA; CDR2 reads FQGNSA. This CDR3 comprises 15 residues. V was shortened by 5 bases and J by 1 base, with 12 bases between the two germline ends. The CDR3 protein is CASSLDSLSNQPQHF. For the CDR3, the DNA is TGTGCCAGCAGCCTGGACAGCCTGAGCAATCAGCCCCAGCATTTT.